This T cell receptor beta chain was recovered during a study of cytomegalovirus exposure and HLA in healthy donors. Study-level points and caveats: For TCR beta chains, V- and J-gene trimming was later linked to a missense DCLRE1C variant. A later analysis revealed that TCR association rates differed between HLA loci, peaking at DRB1 and bottoming out at HLA-C.

PCR used 60 Vbeta primers and 13 Jbeta primers. Sequencing used immunoSEQ multiplex PCR; TCRdb keeps in-frame clones, though not all of them. The table shows about 190,000 clones, with approximately 79% occurring only once. Healthy bone marrow donors made up the donors. In germline, CDR1 is SGHVS, CDR2 FQNEAQ. V lost 8 bases and J 5 bases, leaving 12 bases between the germline ends. The CDR3 covers 13 residues. Remarks on this clone: Its antigen is not known.

Sequencing was carried out using PBMCs. V and J are TRBV7-8 and TRBJ2-2, with D possibly matching TRBD2 (5 bases). The receptor's source is a woman between 18 and 30 years old in good health and CMV-seronegative. CDR3 in amino acids: CASGPPGTGELFF. CDR3 sequence (DNA): TGTGCCAGCGGGCCCCCGGGGACCGGGGAGCTGTTTTTT.